Listed below are T cell receptor beta chains from one sample, sequenced in a study of cytomegalovirus exposure and HLA in healthy donors. Profiling relied on immunoSEQ multiplex PCR, and the TCRdb table lists in-frame clones only, not all of them. The table has some 180,000 clones, around 77% seen once. Sequenced input: PBMCs. Receptor source: a woman in her 30s in good health and CMV-seronegative. CDR3s include the opening cysteine and the closing phenylalanine or tryptophan. Each record gives: V gene, J gene, CDR3 protein.

>TRBV5-4|TRBJ1-2
CASSLGQGNYGYTF
>TRBV5-1|TRBJ1-3
CASSLESAIGGNTIYF
>TRBV5-4|TRBJ1-1
CASSLISGVNTEAFF
>TRBV19|TRBJ1-2
CASMGAYPGTVMNYGYTF
>TRBV5-1|TRBJ2-7
CASSTGTTPREQYF
>TRBV4-1|TRBJ1-1
CASSPILTVNTEAFF
>TRBV28|TRBJ1-2
CASSFRGGANGYTF
>TRBV27|TRBJ1-1
CASRSLSGRGTEAFF
>TRBV28|TRBJ2-6
CASSHGGGAGANVLTF
>TRBV7-9|TRBJ1-2
CASRNPGQGPYGYTF
>TRBV19|TRBJ2-3
CASMGGEGRTDTQYF